This T cell receptor beta chain was found in a study of brain T cells in children with intractable seizures. Regarding the study as a whole: Only CDR3 sequence similarity suggested viral specificity, without known HCMV serostatus. Absence of clones before surgery may stem from lower sequencing depth.

The sequenced cases were selected for having the highest brain T cell transcript signatures. As regards this clone: Its target is not known.

CDR1 and CDR2 from the germline V gene are MNHNY and SVGAGI (reference sequence). The junction had 4 bases not matched to a gene; V was cut back by 7 bases and J by 4 bases. The CDR3 has 13 residues. Some clones are missing from TCRdb's copy, which holds only in-frame ones; the method was immunoSEQ multiplex PCR. The table has 65,000 to 85,000 clones, about 92% seen once. V usage is TRBV6-6 and J usage is TRBJ1-2; 9 nucleotides align to TRBD1. The receptor comes from a boy in the first two years of life with tuberous sclerosis and intractable seizures. This sample comprised peripheral blood, obtained at surgery. The CDR3 DNA reads TGTGCCAGCACCCAGACAGGGGGCTATGGCTACACCTTC. Its translation is CASTQTGGYGYTF.